Listed here is a single TCR beta chain. What antigen it recognizes has not been identified. Within one base of it there is no much larger clone, and no base qualities were kept. These data are taken from a study of blood T cell repertoires in COVID-19 (TCRdb year 2020). With respect to the entire study: Samples from collaborators originated in the United States, Italy and Spain and spanned both the acute and convalescent phases of COVID-19. The prospective study material was composed of cDNA or gDNA derived from T cells, B-cell-depleted T cells, or PBMCs. Subjects who had been exposed to COVID-19, were actively infected with it, or had recovered from it provided the deeply sampled blood TCRbeta repertoires that made up the dataset. The repertoires were released in a freely available public database meant as a resource for research on the immune response to SARS-CoV-2. The samples were drawn from two sources: the first 160 participants of the ongoing ImmuneRACE study, and 1,254 subjects contributed by 6 global collaborators. Sample metadata almost always included a de-identified subject ID, COVID-19 status, age in years and sex. Where available, HLA class I and class II types were obtained from metadata supplied by the sample provider rather than from assay-based typing. General conclusions and limits of the study: The quantity of clinical and demographic metadata differed by source and by participant and was supplied without curation.

V is cut by 3 bases and J by 11 bases, and the space between the germline ends is 20 bases. CDR1 and CDR2 (SGDLS, YYNGEE) derive from the germline V gene. Including the terminal cysteine and phenylalanine, the CDR3 comprises 14 residues. CDR3 DNA is the only sequence kept; it has 42 bases, read in frame from the first base. The immunoSEQ Assay, a bias-controlled multiplex PCR, was used to amplify TCRbeta CDR3 regions from genomic DNA. The authors processed their data as follows. The number of nucleated cells in each sample was estimated from the amplification of reference gene primers within the assay. Sequence reads were collapsed and filtered to measure the absolute abundance of every unique TCRbeta CDR3 rearrangement. For each sample, productive Simpson clonality was calculated as the square root of Simpson's diversity index over productive rearrangements. The immuneACCESS repertoire file appears here via TCRdb, limited to in-frame rearrangements. These files lack a portion of the clones; in checked studies, under half of the deficit traces to unresolved V genes, and the cause of the others is not known. That table gives V, J and clone size, and the DNA gave D and trimming. The sample records under 250,000 clones, around 84% of which are singletons. The biggest ten clones account for 5.1% of the sample.

A second Seattle source provided samples from volunteer blood donors who had recovered from COVID-19. Whole blood was collected in K2EDTA tubes by collaborating institutions according to the institutions' own protocols. For TCRbeta analysis, collaborators shipped samples in one of three forms: frozen whole blood, isolated PBMCs, or DNA extracted from either of those sample types. The chain links TRBV9 with TRBJ1-2; the D region possibly corresponds to TRBD1 (6 bases align). The sequenced sample was peripheral blood. The receptor's source is a woman between 55 and 75 years old who had recovered from COVID-19. CDR3 reads: CASSADSSLRGYTF. The bases are TGTGCCAGCAGCGCGGACAGCTCCCTCCGTGGATACACCTTC.